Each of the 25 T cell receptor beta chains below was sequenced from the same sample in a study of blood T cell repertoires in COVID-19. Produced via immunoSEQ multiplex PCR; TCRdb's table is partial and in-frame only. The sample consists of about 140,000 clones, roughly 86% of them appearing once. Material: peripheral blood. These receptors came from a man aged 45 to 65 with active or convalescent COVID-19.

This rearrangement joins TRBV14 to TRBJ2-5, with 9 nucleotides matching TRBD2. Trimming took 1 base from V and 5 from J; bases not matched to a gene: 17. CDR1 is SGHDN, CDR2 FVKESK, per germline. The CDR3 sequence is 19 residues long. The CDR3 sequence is CASSQVSREGALRLETQYF. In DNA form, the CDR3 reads TGTGCCAGCAGCCAAGTATCGCGGGAGGGAGCGTTACGACTGGAGACCCAGTACTTC.

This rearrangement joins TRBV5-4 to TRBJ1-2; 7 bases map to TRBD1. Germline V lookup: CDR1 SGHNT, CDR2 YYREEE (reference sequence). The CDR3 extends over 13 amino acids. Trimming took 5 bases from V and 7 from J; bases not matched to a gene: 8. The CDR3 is CASRQTGAAGYTF. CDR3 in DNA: TGTGCCAGCAGGCAAACAGGGGCGGCTGGCTACACCTTC.

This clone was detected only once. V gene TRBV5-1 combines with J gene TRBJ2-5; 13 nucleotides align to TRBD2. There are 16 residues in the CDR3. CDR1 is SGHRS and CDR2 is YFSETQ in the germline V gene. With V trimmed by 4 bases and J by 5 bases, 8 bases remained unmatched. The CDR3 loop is CASSRRLAGGGETQYF. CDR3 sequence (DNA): TGCGCCAGCAGCCGGCGACTAGCGGGAGGAGGGGAGACCCAGTACTTC.

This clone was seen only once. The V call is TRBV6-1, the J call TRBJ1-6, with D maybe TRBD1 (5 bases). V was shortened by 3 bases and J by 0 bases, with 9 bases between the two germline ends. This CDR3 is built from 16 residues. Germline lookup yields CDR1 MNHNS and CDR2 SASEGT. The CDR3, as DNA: TGTGCCAGCAGTGACCACAGGAGCTCCTATAATTCACCCCTCCACTTT. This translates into CASSDHRSSYNSPLHF.

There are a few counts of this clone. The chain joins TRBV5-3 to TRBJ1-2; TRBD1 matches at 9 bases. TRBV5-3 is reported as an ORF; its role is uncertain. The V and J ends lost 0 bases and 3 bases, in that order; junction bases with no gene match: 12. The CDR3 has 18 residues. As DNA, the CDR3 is TGTGCCAGAAGCTTGGAGGACAGGGGTACCTCCTTTGACTATGGCTACACCTTC. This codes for CARSLEDRGTSFDYGYTF.

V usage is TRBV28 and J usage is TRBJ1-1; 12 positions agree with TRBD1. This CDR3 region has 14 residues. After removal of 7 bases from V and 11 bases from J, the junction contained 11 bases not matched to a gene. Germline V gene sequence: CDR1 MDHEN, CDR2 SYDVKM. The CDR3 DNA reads TGTGCCAGCATTAAACCGGGACAGGGGGCGAGTGCTTTCTTT. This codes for CASIKPGQGASAFF.

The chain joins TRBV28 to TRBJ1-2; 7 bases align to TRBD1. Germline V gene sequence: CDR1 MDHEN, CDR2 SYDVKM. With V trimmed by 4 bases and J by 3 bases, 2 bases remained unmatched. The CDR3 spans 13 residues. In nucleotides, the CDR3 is TGTGCCAGCAGTTATACAGGGGACTATGGCTACACCTTC. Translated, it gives CASSYTGDYGYTF.

CDR3 nucleotide sequence: TGTGCCAGCAGTTACTCGCTAGCGGGAGCGCATCGGAACACAGATACGCAGTATTTT. Protein sequence: CASSYSLAGAHRNTDTQYF. This chain joins TRBV6-2 or TRBV6-3 and TRBJ2-3, with 10 bases aligning to TRBD2. The CDR3 is 19 residues long. Trimming removed 0 bases from V and 2 bases from J; junction bases left unmatched: 11. The germline V gene has CDR1 MNHEY and CDR2 SVGEGT.

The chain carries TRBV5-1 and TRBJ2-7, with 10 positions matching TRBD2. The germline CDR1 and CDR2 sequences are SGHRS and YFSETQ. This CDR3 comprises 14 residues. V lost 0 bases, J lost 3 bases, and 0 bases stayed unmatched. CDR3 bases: TGCGCCAGCAGCTTGGCTAGCGGGAGCTACGAGCAGTACTTC. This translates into CASSLASGSYEQYF.

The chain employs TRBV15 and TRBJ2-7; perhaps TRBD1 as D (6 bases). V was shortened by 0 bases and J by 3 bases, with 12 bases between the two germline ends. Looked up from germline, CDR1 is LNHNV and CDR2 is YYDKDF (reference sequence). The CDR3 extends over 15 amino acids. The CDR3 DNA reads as TGTGCCACCAGCAGAGATCTTCGCAGGGGCTACGAGCAGTACTTC. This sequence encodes CATSRDLRRGYEQYF.

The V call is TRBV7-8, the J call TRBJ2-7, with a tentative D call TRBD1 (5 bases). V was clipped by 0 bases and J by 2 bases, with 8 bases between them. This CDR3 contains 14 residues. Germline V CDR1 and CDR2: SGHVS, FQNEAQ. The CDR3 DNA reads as TGTGCCAGCAGCTTAGCGTTGACAGCCTACGAGCAGTACTTC. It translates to CASSLALTAYEQYF.

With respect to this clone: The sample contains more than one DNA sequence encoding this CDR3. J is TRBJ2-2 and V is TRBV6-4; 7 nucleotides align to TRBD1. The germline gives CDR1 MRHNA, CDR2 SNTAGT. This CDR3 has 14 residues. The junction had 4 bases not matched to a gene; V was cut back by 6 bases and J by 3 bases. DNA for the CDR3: TGTGCCAGCAGCGGGACAGCCGACACCGGGGAGCTGTTTTTT. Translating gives CASSGTADTGELFF.

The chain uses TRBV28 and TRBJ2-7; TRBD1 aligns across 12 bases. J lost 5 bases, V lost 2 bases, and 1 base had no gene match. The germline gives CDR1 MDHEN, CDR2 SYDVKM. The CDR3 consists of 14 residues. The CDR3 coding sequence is TGTGCCAGCAGTTTAGGGACAGGGGGCGACGAGCAGTACTTC. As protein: CASSLGTGGDEQYF.

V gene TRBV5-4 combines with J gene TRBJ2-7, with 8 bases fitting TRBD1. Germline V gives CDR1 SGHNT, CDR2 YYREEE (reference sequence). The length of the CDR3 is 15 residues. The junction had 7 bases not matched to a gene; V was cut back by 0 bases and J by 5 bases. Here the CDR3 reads CASSLGTGTGNEQYF. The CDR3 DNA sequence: TGTGCCAGCAGCTTGGGGACAGGGACGGGAAACGAGCAGTACTTC.

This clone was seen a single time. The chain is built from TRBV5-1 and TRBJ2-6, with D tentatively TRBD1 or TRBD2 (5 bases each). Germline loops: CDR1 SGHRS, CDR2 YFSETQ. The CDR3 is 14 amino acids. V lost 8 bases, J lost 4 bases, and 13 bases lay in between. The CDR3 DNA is TGCGCCAGTAGCGCAGGGTCCGGGGCCAACGTCCTGACTTTC. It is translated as CASSAGSGANVLTF. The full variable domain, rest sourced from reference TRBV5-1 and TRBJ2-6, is KAGVTQTPRYLIKTRGQQVTLSCSPISGHRSVSWYQQTPGQGLQFLFEYFSETQRNKGNFPGRFSGRQFSNSRSEMNVSTLELGDSALYLCASSAGSGANVLTFGAGSRLTVL.

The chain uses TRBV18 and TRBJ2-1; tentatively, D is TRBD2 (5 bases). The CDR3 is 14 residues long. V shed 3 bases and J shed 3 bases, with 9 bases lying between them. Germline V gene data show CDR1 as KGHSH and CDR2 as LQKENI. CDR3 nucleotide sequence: TGTGCCAGCTCACCCAGCGGAATCTACAATGAGCAGTTCTTC. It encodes CASSPSGIYNEQFF. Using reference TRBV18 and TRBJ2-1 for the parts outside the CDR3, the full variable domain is NAGVMQNPRHLVRRRGQEARLRCSPMKGHSHVYWYRQLPEEGLKFMVYLQKENIIDESGMPKERFSAEFPKEGPSILRIQQVVRGDSAAYFCASSPSGIYNEQFFGPGTRLTVL.

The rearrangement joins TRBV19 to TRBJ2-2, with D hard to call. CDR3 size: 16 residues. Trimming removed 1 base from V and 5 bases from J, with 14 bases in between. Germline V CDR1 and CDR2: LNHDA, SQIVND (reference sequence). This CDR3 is CASSIGRVAETGELFF. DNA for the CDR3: TGTGCCAGTAGTATAGGCCGGGTTGCAGAGACCGGGGAGCTGTTTTTT.

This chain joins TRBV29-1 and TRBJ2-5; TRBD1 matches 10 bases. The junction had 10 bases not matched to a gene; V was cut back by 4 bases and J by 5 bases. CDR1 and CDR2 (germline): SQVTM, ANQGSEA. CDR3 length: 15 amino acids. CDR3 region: CSVGRQGARWETQYF. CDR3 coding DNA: TGCAGCGTTGGGAGACAGGGGGCTAGGTGGGAGACCCAGTACTTC.

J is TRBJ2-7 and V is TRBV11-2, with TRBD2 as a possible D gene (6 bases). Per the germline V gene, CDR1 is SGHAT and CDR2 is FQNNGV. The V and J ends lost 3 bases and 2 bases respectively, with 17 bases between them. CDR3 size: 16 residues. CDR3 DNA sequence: TGTGCCAGCAGCTTGCGGATGACTAGAGATGCCTACGAGCAGTACTTC. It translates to CASSLRMTRDAYEQYF. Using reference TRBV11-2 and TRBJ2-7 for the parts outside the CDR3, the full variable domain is EAGVAQSPRYKIIEKRQSVAFWCNPISGHATLYWYQQILGQGPKLLIQFQNNGVVDDSQLPKDRFSAERLKGVDSTLKIQPAKLEDSAVYLCASSLRMTRDAYEQYFGPGTRLTVT.

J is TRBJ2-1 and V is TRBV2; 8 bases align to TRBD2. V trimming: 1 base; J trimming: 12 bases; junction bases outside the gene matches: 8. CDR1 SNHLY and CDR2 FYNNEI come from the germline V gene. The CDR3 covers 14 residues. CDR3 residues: CASSEGREGFGQFF. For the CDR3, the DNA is TGTGCCAGCAGTGAAGGCCGGGAGGGATTTGGGCAGTTCTTC. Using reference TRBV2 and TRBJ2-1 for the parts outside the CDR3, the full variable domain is EPEVTQTPSHQVTQMGQEVILRCVPISNHLYFYWYRQILGQKVEFLVSFYNNEISEKSEIFDDQFSVERPDGSNFTLKIRSTKLEDSAMYFCASSEGREGFGQFFGPGTRLTVL.

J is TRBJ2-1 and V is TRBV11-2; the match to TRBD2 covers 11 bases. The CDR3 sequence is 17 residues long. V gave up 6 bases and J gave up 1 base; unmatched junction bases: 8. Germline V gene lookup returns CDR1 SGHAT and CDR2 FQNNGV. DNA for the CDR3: TGTGCCAGCAGTCGACTAGCGGGGCCTTGGTCCTACAATGAGCAGTTCTTC. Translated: CASSRLAGPWSYNEQFF. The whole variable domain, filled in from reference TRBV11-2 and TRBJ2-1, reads EAGVAQSPRYKIIEKRQSVAFWCNPISGHATLYWYQQILGQGPKLLIQFQNNGVVDDSQLPKDRFSAERLKGVDSTLKIQPAKLEDSAVYLCASSRLAGPWSYNEQFFGPGTRLTVL.

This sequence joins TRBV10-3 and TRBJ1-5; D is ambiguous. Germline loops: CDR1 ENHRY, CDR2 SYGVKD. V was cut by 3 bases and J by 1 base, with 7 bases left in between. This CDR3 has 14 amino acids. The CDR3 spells CAISDNWSNQPQHF. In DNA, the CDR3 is TGTGCCATCAGTGACAACTGGAGCAATCAGCCCCAGCATTTT.

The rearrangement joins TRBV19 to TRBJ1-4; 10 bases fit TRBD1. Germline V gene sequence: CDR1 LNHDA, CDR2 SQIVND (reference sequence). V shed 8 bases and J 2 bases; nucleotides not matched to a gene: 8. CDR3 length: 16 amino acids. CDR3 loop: CASSRDRGATNEKLFF. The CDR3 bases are TGTGCCAGTTCCCGGGACAGGGGCGCGACTAATGAAAAACTGTTTTTT.

This CDR3 reads CASRDREQETQYF. As DNA, the CDR3 is TGTGCCAGCAGGGACAGGGAACAAGAGACCCAGTACTTC. The V gene is TRBV12-3 or TRBV12-4, the J gene TRBJ2-5, with 8 bases identical to TRBD1. The V gene end was trimmed by 6 bases and the J gene end by 2 bases; junction bases not matched to a gene: 2. The CDR3 runs 13 residues.

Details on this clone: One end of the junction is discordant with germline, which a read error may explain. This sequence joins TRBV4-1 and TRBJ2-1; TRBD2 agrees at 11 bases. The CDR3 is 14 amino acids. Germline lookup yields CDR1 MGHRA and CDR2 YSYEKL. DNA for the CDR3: TGCGCCAGCAGCCAAGTGGTAGCGGGAGGGCCGAGGGTCTTC. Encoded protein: CASSQVVAGGPRVF.